This T cell receptor (beta chain) derives from a study of OX40 agonist ivuxolimab in advanced cancers. The CDR3 totals 15 residues. CDR1 and CDR2 from the germline V gene are SGHNT and YENEEA. The trim removed 6 bases at V and 0 bases at J, leaving 7 bases unmatched. General study points: There were, on average, more expanded clones in CD8+ T cells than in CD4+.

Assay used: immunoSEQ multiplex PCR; TCRdb lists only in-frame clones, some missing. The data hold roughly 90,000 clones, with about 89% observed a single time. In this sample, this clone turned up a few times. As yet, its antigen is unknown. The chain links TRBV11-3 to TRBJ2-5; 7 bases align to TRBD2. This sequence was found in an adult with an advanced solid tumor such as melanoma, head and neck, liver or kidney cancer. The sample in question was CD4+ or CD8+ T cells sorted from blood, obtained in a trial of the OX40 agonist ivuxolimab. The CDR3 nucleotides are TGTGCCAGCAGACAGAGCGGGGTGTACCAAGAGACCCAGTACTTC. Translation: CASRQSGVYQETQYF.